The clone carrying this T cell receptor (beta chain) appeared a single time. Its antigen is still unknown. This sample was taken from a study of T cells in localized non-small cell lung cancer. Findings and limits, study-wide: Paired adjacent lung recovered a median roughly 60 of the top 100 tumor clones. Uninvolved adjacent lung showed peak T cell clonality, exceeding tumor.

V was clipped by 4 bases and J by 5 bases, with 2 bases between them. The CDR3 runs to 10 residues. Per germline, CDR1 SNHLY and CDR2 FYNNEI. Libraries were prepared by immunoSEQ multiplex PCR; TCRdb keeps only in-frame clonotypes and omits some of them. The table has around 130,000 clones, approximately 88% seen once; the top ten hold 1.7%. This TCR was sampled from a female donor older than 55 with stage I lung adenocarcinoma. The V and J genes are TRBV2 and TRBJ1-1; no definite D call. Specimen: peripheral blood, collected before any cancer treatment. The CDR3 DNA reads TGTGCCAGCAGTGGTACTGAAGCTTTCTTT. This sequence encodes CASSGTEAFF.